Detailed here is one T cell receptor (beta chain). These data belong to a study of blood T cell repertoires in COVID-19. Overall study: The cDNA or gDNA used as material had been derived from T cells, B-cell-depleted T cells, or PBMCs.

Per the original methods: The assay estimated nucleated cells by amplifying reference gene primers. The table came from immunoSEQ multiplex PCR; TCRdb's copy has only in-frame clones and leaves some out. Clonal size and the V and J genes are those of that table, whereas D and trimming came from the DNA. Seen here are about 150,000 clones, about 89% observed once, and the top ten hold under 3%. This CDR3 contains 14 residues. Germline V CDR1 and CDR2: GTSNPN, SVGIG (reference sequence). V trimming: 2 bases; J trimming: 6 bases; junction bases outside the gene matches: 4. Sequenced: peripheral blood. The origin of this receptor is a man between 60 and 75 years old with active or convalescent COVID-19. This chain links TRBV30 with TRBJ1-6; 7 bases map to TRBD1. CDR3 in amino acids: CAWSTGQSNSPLHF. The CDR3 DNA follows: TGTGCCTGGAGTACGGGACAGTCTAATTCACCCCTCCACTTT.